The clone carrying this T cell receptor beta chain was picked up a small number of times. TCRdb called the 5' RACE reads again in MiXCR, with one record for every CDR3 protein. The sample has around 31,000 distinct CDR3 sequences, approximately 5.3% seen once. The sample belongs to a study of early T cells in non-severe SARS-CoV-2 infection. The CDR3 extends over 14 amino acids. With 3 bases removed from V and 5 bases from J, the gap between germline ends came to 14 bases. Sequenced material: whole blood. The J gene is TRBJ2-7, the V gene TRBV12-3 or TRBV12-4; D assignment may be TRBD1 or TRBD2 (6 bases each). The TCR comes from an adult who was a healthcare worker with PCR-confirmed SARS-CoV-2 infection or an uninfected control (not recorded which). In DNA, the CDR3 is TGTGCCAGCAGTTTCCGGGGGCAACCTAACGAGCAGTACTTC. It specifies CASSFRGQPNEQYF.